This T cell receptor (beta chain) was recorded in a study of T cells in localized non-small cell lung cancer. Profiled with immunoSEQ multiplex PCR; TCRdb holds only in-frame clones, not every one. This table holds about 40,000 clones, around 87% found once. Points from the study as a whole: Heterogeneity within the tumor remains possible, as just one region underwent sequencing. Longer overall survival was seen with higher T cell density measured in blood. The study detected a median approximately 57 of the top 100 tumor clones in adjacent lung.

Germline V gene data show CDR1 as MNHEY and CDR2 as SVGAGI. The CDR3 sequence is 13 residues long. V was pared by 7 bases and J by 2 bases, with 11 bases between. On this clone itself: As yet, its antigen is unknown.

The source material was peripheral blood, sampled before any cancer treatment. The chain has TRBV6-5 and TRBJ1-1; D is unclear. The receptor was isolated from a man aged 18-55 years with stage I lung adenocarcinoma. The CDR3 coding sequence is TGTGCCAGCATTCGGGGTATTAACACTGAAGCTTTCTTT. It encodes CASIRGINTEAFF.